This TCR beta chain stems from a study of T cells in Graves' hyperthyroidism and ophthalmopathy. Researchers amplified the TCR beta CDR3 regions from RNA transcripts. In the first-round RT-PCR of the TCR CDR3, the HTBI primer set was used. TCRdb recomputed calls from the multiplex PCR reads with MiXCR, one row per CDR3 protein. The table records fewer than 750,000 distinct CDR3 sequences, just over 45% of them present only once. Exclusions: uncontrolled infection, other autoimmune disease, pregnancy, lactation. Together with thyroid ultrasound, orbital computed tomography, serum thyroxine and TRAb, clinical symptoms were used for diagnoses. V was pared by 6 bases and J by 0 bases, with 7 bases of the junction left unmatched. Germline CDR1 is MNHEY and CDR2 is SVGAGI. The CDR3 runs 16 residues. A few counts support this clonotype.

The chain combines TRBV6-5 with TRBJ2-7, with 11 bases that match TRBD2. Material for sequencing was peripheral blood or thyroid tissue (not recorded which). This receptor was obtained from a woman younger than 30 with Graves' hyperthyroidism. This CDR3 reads CASRNGLAGSSYEQYF. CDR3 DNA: TGTGCCAGCAGGAACGGACTAGCGGGCTCCTCCTACGAGCAGTACTTC.